The entry that follows covers one T cell receptor beta chain sequence. Its antigen is not known. V was pared by 1 base and J by 5 bases, with 13 bases of the junction left unmatched. CDR3 length: 17 residues. CDR1 and CDR2 (germline): SGHRS, YFSETQ. Expressed TCRB transcripts were sequenced after all isolated RNA was converted to cDNA. Regulatory, naive and central memory T cell samples averaged approximately 3.8 million reads. Sequencing used immunoSEQ multiplex PCR; TCRdb keeps in-frame clones, though not all of them. The sample lists a few hundred thousand clones, 14% occurring once. The data stem from a study of beta chain features in type 1 diabetes. The wider study: What patients shared with healthy donors was a similar profile of age, gender and cell yields.

Study results and caveats: Naive, central memory and regulatory TCRB repertoires appeared more similar among patients than healthy donors. Here, the possible influence of HLA type (on TCRB rearrangement) remained unresolved. TCRB CDR3s were moderately but significantly shorter in Type 1 diabetes patients in all four CD4+ subsets.

Sequencing used naive CD4+ T cells from blood. This clonotype originated in a man aged 30-40 years with type 1 diabetes. The V call is TRBV5-1, the J call TRBJ2-5, with 8 bases identical to TRBD1. In DNA form, the CDR3 reads TGCGCCAGCAGCTTGTTTCTCGGGACAGGTCGGATCGAGACCCAGTACTTC. As protein: CASSLFLGTGRIETQYF.